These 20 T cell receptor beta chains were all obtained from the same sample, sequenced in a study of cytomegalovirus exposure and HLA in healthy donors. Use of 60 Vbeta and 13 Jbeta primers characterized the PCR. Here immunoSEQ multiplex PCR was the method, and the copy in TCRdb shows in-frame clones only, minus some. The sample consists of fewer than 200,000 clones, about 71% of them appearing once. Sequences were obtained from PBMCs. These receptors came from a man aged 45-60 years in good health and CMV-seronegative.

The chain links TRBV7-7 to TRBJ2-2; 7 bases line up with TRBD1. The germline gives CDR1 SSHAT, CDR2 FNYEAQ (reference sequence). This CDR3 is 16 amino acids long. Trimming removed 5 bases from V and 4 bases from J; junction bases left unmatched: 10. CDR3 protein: CASSRFTGDSTGELFF. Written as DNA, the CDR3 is TGTGCCAGCAGCCGATTTACAGGGGATTCCACCGGGGAGCTGTTTTTT.

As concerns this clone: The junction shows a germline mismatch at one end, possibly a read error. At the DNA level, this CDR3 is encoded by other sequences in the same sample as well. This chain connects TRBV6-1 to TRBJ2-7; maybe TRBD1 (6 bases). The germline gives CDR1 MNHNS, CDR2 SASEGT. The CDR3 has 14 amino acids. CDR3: CASSESGRGEVQYF. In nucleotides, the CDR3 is TGTGCCAGTAGTGAAAGTGGCAGGGGAGAGGTGCAGTACTTC.

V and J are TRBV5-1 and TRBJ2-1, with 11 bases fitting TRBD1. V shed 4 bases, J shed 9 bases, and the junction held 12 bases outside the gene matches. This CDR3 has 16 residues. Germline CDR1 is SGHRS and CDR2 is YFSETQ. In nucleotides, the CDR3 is TGCGCCAGCAGCCCTGAACCGGGACAGGGGGGTAGTGAGCAGTTCTTC. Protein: CASSPEPGQGGSEQFF.

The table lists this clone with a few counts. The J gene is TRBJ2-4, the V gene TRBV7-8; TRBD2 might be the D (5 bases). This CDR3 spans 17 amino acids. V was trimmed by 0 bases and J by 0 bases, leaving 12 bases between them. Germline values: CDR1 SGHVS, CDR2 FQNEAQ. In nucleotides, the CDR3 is TGTGCCAGCAGCTTAGCGGTGAGGGTAGTAGCCAAAAACATTCAGTACTTC. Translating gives CASSLAVRVVAKNIQYF.

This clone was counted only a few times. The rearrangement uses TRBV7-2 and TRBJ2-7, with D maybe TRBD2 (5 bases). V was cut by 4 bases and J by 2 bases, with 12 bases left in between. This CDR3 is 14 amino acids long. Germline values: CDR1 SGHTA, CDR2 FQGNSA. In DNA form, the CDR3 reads TGTGCCAGCAGCTCGGACGGGATTGCCTACGAGCAGTACTTC. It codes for CASSSDGIAYEQYF.

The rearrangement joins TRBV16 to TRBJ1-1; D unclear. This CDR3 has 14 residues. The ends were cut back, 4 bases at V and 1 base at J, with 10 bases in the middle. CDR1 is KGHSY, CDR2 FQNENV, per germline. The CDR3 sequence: CASSPTPGNTEAFF. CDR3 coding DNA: TGTGCCAGCAGCCCAACCCCAGGGAACACTGAAGCTTTCTTT. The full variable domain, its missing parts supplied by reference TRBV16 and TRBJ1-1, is GEEVAQTPKHLVRGEGQKAKLYCAPIKGHSYVFWYQQVLKNEFKFLISFQNENVFDETGMPKERFSAKCLPNSPCSLEIQATKLEDSAVYFCASSPTPGNTEAFFGQGTRLTVV.

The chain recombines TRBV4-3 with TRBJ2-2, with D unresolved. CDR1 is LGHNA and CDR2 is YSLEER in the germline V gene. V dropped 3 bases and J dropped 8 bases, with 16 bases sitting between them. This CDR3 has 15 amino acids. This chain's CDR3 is CASSHGPLAFGELFF. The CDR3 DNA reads TGCGCCAGCAGCCATGGTCCTTTGGCATTTGGGGAGCTGTTTTTT.

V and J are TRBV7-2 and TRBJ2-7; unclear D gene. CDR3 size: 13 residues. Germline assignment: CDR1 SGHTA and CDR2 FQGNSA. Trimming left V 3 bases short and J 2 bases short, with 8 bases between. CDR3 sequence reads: CASSFAQAYEQYF. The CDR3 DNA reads TGTGCCAGCAGCTTTGCCCAGGCCTACGAGCAGTACTTC.

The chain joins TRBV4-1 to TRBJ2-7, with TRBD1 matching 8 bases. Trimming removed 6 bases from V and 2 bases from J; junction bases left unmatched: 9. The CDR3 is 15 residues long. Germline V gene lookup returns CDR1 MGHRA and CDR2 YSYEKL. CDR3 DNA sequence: TGCGCCAGCAGTCTTCAGGGGGCCCAAGCCTACGAGCAGTACTTC. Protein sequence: CASSLQGAQAYEQYF.

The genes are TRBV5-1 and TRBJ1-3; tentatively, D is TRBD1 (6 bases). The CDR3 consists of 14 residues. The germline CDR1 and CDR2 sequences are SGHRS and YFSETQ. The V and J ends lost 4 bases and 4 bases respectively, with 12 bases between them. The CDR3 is CASSLQGAGNTIYF. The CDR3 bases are TGCGCCAGCAGCCTACAGGGTGCGGGAAACACCATATATTTT. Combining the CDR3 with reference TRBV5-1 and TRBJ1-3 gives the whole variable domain KAGVTQTPRYLIKTRGQQVTLSCSPISGHRSVSWYQQTPGQGLQFLFEYFSETQRNKGNFPGRFSGRQFSNSRSEMNVSTLELGDSALYLCASSLQGAGNTIYFGEGSWLTVV.

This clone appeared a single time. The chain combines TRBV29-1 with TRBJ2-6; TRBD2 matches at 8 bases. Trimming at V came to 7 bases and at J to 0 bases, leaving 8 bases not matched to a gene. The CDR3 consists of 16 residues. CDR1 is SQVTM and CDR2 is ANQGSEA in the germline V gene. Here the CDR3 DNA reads TGCAGCGCTAGGACGGGGGGGTCCTCTGGGGCCAACGTCCTGACTTTC. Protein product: CSARTGGSSGANVLTF.

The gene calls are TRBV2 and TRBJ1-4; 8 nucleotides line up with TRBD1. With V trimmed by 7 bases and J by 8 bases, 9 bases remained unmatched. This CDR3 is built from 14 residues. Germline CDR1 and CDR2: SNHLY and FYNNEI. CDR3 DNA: TGTGCCAGCACCCTTGGGACAGGCGGAGAAAAACTGTTTTTT. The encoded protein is CASTLGTGGEKLFF. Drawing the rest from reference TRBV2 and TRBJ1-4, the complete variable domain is EPEVTQTPSHQVTQMGQEVILRCVPISNHLYFYWYRQILGQKVEFLVSFYNNEISEKSEIFDDQFSVERPDGSNFTLKIRSTKLEDSAMYFCASTLGTGGEKLFFGSGTQLSVL.

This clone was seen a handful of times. CDR3 region: CASSQGDYPGGGETQYF. The CDR3 DNA reads TGCGCCAGCAGCCAGGGGGACTATCCGGGGGGGGGAGAGACCCAGTACTTC. The chain combines TRBV4-1 with TRBJ2-5; 8 bases fit TRBD2. In germline, CDR1 is MGHRA, CDR2 YSYEKL. V lost 3 bases and J lost 4; bases outside the gene matches: 13. The CDR3 has 17 amino acids.

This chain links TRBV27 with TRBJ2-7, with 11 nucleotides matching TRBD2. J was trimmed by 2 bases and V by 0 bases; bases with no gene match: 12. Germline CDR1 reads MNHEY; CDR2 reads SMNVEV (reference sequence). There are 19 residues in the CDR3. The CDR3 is CASSLSTPRLAGFTYEQYF. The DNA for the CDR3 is TGTGCCAGCAGTTTATCCACCCCGCGACTAGCGGGGTTTACCTACGAGCAGTACTTC.

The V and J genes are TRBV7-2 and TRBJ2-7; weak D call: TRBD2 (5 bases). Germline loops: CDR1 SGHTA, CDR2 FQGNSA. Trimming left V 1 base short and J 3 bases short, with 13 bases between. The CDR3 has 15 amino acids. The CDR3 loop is CASSLESGIGYEQYF. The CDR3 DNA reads TGTGCCAGCAGCTTAGAATCGGGAATTGGCTACGAGCAGTACTTC.

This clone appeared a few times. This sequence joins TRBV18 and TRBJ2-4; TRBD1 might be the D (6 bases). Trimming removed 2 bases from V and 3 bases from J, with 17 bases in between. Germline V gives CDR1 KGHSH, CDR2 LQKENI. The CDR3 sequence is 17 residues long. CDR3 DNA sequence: TGTGCCAGCTCACCAGGCCTGCCCAGGGGAGTCAAAAACATTCAGTACTTC. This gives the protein CASSPGLPRGVKNIQYF.

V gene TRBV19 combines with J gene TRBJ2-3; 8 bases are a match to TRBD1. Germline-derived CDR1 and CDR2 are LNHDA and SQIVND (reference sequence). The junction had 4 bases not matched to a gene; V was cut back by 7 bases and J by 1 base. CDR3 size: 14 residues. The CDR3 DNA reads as TGTGCCAGTAAGGAGACAGGGGGCACAGATACGCAGTATTTT. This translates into CASKETGGTDTQYF.

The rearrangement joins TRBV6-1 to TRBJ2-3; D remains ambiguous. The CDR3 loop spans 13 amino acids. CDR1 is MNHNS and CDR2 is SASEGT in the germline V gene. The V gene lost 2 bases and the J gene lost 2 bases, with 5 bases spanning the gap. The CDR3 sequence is CASSELNTDTQYF. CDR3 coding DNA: TGTGCCAGCAGTGAACTAAACACAGATACGCAGTATTTT.

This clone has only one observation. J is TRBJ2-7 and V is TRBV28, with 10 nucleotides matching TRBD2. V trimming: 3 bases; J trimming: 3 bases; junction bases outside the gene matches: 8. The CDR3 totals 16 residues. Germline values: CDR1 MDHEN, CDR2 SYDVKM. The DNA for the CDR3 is TGTGCCAGCAGTTTCTTAGCGGGGGGAATCCGCTACGAGCAGTACTTC. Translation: CASSFLAGGIRYEQYF.

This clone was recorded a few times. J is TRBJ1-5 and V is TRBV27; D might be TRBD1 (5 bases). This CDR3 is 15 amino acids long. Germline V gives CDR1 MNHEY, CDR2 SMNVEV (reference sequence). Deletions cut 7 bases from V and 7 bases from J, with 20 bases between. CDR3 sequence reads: CASTATPNRGQPQHF. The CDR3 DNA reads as TGTGCCAGCACCGCGACTCCAAATAGGGGCCAGCCCCAGCATTTT.